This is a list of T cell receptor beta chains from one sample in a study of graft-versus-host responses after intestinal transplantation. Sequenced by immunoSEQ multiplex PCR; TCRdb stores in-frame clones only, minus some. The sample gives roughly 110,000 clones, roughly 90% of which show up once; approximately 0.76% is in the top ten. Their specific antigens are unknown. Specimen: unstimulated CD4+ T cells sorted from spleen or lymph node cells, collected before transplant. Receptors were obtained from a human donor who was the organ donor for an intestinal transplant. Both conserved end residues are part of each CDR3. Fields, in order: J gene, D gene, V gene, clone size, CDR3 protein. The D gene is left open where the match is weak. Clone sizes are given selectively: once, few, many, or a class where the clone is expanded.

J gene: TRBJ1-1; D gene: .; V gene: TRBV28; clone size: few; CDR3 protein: CAIRSGAEQGNTEAFF
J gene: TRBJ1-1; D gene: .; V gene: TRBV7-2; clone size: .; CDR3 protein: CASSFPPWNTEAFF
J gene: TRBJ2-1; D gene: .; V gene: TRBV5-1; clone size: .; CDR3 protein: CASSFTDNEQFF
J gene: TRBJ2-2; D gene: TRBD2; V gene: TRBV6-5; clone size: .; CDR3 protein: CASSYGAGESGELFF
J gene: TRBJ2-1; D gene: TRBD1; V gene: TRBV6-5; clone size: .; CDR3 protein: CASRDDRASYNEQFF
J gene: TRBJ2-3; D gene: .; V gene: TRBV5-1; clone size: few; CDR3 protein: CASSFYAGSVDTQYF
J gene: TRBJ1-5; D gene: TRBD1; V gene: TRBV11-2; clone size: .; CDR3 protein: CASSTGQAYQPQHF
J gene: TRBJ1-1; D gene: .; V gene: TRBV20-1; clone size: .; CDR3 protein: CSAGHARGAFF
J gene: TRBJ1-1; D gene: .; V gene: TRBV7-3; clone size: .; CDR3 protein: CASSLSQENTEAFF
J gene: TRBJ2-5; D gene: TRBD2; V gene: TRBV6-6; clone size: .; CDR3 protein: CASTVAGGLGETQYF
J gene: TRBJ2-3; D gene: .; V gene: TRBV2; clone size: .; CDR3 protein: CASSEPEGFSVSDTQYF
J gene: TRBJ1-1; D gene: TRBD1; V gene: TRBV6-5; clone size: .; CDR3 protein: CASSMDRGQTEAFF
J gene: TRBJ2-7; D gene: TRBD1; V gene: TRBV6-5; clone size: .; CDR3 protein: CASRTGGSTYEQYF
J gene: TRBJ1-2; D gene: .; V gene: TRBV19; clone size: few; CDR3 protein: CASSARTEMSNYGYTF
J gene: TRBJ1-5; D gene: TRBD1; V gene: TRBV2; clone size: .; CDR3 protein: CASRGGTEVGNQPQHF
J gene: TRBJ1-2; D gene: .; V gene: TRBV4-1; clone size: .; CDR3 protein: CASSAPSSAAGYTF
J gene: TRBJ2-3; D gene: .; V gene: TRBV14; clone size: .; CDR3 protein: CASSQERWAGVTDTQYF
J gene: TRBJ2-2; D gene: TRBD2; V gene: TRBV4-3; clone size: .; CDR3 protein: CASSRDLAGERELFF
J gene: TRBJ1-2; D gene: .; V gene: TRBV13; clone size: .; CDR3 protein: CASSLRQGHYGYTF
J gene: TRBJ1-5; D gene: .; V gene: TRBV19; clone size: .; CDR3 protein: CASRRVLNQPQHF
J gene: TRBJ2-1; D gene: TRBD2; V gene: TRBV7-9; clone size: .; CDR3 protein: CASSLARGVGNEQFF
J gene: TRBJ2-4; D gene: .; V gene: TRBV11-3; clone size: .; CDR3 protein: CASSLFGGGLAKNIQYF
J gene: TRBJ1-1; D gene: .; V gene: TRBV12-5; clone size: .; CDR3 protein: CASTLSPGVAFF
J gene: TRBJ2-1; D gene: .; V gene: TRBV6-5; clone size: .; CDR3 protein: CASRESSYNEQFF
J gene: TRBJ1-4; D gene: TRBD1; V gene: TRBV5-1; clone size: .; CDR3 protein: CASSLGDRGEKLFF
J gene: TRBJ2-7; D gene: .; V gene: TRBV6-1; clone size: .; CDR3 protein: CASSENHGSYEQYF
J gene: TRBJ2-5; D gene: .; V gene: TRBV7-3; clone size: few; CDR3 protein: CASSMDYQETQYF
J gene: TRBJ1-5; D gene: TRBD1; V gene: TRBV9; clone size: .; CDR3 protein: CASSEGAGSNQPQHF
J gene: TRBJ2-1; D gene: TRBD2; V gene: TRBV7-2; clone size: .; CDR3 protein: CASSSLAGVLGNEQFF
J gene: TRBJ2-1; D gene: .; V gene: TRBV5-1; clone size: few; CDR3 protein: CASRLDSGNEQFF
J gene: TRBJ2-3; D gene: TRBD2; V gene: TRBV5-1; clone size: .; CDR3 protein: CASSLVSGGPTDTQYF
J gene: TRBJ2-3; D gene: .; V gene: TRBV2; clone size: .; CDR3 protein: CASSPLQGFSSTDTQYF
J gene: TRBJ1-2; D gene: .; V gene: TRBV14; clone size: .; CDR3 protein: CASSQGLANYGYTF
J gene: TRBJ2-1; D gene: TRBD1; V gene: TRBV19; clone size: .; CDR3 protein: CASRLGTGGYNEQFF
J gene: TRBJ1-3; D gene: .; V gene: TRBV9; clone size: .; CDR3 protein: CASSVQGQSGNTIYF
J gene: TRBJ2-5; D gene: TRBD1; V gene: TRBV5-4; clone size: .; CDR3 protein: CASSRTGGETQYF
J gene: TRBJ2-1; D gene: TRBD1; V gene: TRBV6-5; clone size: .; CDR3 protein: CASSRDRGTNEQFF
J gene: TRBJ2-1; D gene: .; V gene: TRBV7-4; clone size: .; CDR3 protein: CASSFIGNNEQFF
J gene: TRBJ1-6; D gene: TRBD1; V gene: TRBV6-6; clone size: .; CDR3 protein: CASKTGHSPLHF
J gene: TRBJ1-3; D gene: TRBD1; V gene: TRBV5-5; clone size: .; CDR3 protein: CASSQGQGNSGNTIYF
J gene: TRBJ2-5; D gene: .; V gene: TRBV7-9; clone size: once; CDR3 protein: CASSLDLGGSPETQYF
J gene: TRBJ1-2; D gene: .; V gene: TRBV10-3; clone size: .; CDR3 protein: CAISRDDGYTF
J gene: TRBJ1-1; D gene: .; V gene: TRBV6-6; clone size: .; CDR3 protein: CASSSSGANTEAFF
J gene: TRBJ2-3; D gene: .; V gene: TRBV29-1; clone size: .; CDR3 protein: CSVGGERWGHTDTQYF
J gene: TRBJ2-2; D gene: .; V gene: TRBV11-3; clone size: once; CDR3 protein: CASRRDGNTGELFF
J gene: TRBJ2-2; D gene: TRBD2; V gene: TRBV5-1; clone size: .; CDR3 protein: CASSLSSGGAGELFF
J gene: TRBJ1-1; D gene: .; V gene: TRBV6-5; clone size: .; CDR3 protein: CASSPRGSWGTEAFF
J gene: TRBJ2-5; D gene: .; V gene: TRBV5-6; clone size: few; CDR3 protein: CASSLAETQYF
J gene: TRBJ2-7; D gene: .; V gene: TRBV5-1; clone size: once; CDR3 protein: CASSLDYRAEQYF
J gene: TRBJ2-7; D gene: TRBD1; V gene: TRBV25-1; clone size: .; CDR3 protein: CASSAQGVYEQYF
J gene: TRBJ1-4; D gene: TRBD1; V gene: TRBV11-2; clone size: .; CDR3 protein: CASSQYGTGGEKLFF